Listed below are T cell receptor beta chains from one sample, sequenced in a study of regulatory and conventional T cells in RAG deficiency. Profiled with immunoSEQ multiplex PCR; TCRdb holds only in-frame clones, not every one. The sample lists about 34,000 clones; about 70% were seen once. These same records also appear under a second study, on regulatory T cells.

Source material: CD4+ effector T cells sorted from blood. The source of these receptors is a human donor in good health. CDR3s include the opening cysteine and the closing phenylalanine or tryptophan. Each record gives: V gene, D gene, J gene, clone size, CDR3 DNA, CDR3 protein. The D gene is left open where the match is weak. Size is omitted from some rows. Given values are once, few, many or a class for expanded clones.

TRBV30	.	TRBJ2-5	.	TGTGCCTGGAGTGTAAAGGGTTCCCAACAAGAGACCCAGTACTTC	CAWSVKGSQQETQYF
TRBV9	.	TRBJ1-6	.	TGTGCCAGCAGCGTCTCCCCAGCTAGCTCCTATAATTCACCCCTCCACTTT	CASSVSPASSYNSPLHF
TRBV7-9	.	TRBJ1-5	few	TGTGCCAGCAGCTTAGAGTTGATGTCTCACCCCTATCAGCCCCAGCATTTT	CASSLELMSHPYQPQHF
TRBV20-1	TRBD1	TRBJ1-1	.	TGCAGTGCTAAAGACAGGGGCAGAGCTTTCTTT	CSAKDRGRAFF
TRBV7-9	.	TRBJ1-2	.	TGTGCCAGCAGCCTACGGCACTCACAGGGTAACTATGGCTACACCTTC	CASSLRHSQGNYGYTF
TRBV28	TRBD1	TRBJ1-2	.	TGTGCCAGCAGTATACAGGGGGCTAACTATGGCTACACCTTC	CASSIQGANYGYTF
TRBV6-6	.	TRBJ2-1	.	TGTGCCAGCAGTTACTTGGGCTCCTACAATGAGCAGTTCTTC	CASSYLGSYNEQFF
TRBV27	.	TRBJ2-3	.	TGTGCCAGCAGTTTTCGGACAAGGGTCACAGATACGCAGTATTTT	CASSFRTRVTDTQYF
TRBV30	TRBD1	TRBJ1-4	.	TGTGCCTGGACAGGGGGATTGGCAACTAATGAAAAACTGTTTTTT	CAWTGGLATNEKLFF
TRBV11-2	.	TRBJ1-2	.	TGTGCCAGCAGCGTCGGACAGAGCCAAGATGGCTACACCTTC	CASSVGQSQDGYTF
TRBV5-4	.	TRBJ2-3	.	TGTGCCAGCAGCTTAAGTTCAGATACGCAGTATTTT	CASSLSSDTQYF
TRBV10-1	.	TRBJ1-4	.	TGCGCCAGCAGTGAGGGGGGCTCAGTTGAAAAACTGTTTTTT	CASSEGGSVEKLFF
TRBV7-9	TRBD1	TRBJ2-4	.	TGTGCCAGCAGCTCGAGGACAGGGGGTTTTTCCAAAAACATTCAGTACTTC	CASSSRTGGFSKNIQYF
TRBV7-6	.	TRBJ2-7	.	TGTGCCAGCAGCCATTTCTACGAGCAGTACTTC	CASSHFYEQYF
TRBV18	TRBD1	TRBJ1-1	.	TGTGCCAGCTCTCCGGGACAGGGAATCGCTTTCTTT	CASSPGQGIAFF
TRBV5-6	TRBD2	TRBJ2-1	few	TGTGCCAGCAGCTTGGATAGCCTAGCGGGGGGCAATGAGCAGTTCTTC	CASSLDSLAGGNEQFF
TRBV9	.	TRBJ2-2	.	TGTGCCAGCAGCGAGAGCCCAGACAGCCGCGGCACCGGGGAGCTGTTTTTT	CASSESPDSRGTGELFF
TRBV18	.	TRBJ2-5	once	TGTGCCAGCTCACCCCGTTCCCAAGAGACCCAGTACTTC	CASSPRSQETQYF
TRBV7-9	TRBD1	TRBJ1-2	.	TGTGCCAGCAGCGACATGGACAGGGTGGGAGGCTACACCTTC	CASSDMDRVGGYTF
TRBV4-1	.	TRBJ2-5	.	TGCGCCAGCAGTTCCCATCAGGAGACCCAGTACTTC	CASSSHQETQYF
TRBV9	.	TRBJ1-1	.	TGTGCCAGCAGCCCCGGCGGGCGCACTGAAGCTTTCTTT	CASSPGGRTEAFF
TRBV7-2	.	TRBJ1-6	few	TGTGCCAGCAGCTGGTATAATTCACCCCTCCACTTT	CASSWYNSPLHF
TRBV5-4	.	TRBJ1-3	.	TGTGCCAGCAGCCTAACGCGTCTCGGGTTCACCTCTGGAAACACCATATATTTT	CASSLTRLGFTSGNTIYF
TRBV5-4	TRBD1	TRBJ2-7	.	TGTGCCAGCAGCTTGGGGGGACAGGGTTCCTACGAGCAGTACTTC	CASSLGGQGSYEQYF
TRBV5-1	.	TRBJ1-4	.	TGCGCCAGCGGCCCTGAGGGACTGCCTAATGAAAAACTGTTTTTT	CASGPEGLPNEKLFF
TRBV2	TRBD1	TRBJ1-1	.	TGTGCCAGCAGGAAAGGACAGGCCACTGAAGCTTTCTTT	CASRKGQATEAFF
TRBV5-1	TRBD2	TRBJ2-7	.	TGCGCCAGCAGCCCAGTGGCCGGGGGGACCTACGAGCAGTACTTC	CASSPVAGGTYEQYF
TRBV28	.	TRBJ2-7	.	TGTGCCAGCAGTTTATGGGGGGGAGGACAGTCCTACGAGCAGTACTTC	CASSLWGGGQSYEQYF